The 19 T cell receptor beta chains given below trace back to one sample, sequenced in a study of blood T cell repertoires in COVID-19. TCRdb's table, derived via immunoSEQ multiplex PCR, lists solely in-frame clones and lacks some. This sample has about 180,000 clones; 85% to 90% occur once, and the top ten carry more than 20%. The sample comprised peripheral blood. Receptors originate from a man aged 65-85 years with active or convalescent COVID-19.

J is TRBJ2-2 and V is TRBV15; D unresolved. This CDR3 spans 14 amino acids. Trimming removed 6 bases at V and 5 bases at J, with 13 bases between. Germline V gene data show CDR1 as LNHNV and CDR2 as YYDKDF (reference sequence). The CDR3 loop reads CATSRRIGTGELFF. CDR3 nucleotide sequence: TGTGCCACCAGTCGGAGAATAGGAACCGGGGAGCTGTTTTTT.

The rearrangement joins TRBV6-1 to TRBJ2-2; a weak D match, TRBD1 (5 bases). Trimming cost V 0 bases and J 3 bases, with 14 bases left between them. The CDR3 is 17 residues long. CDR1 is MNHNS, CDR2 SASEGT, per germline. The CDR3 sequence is CASSEALGRDYTGELFF. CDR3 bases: TGTGCCAGCAGTGAAGCGCTAGGCAGGGATTACACCGGGGAGCTGTTTTTT.

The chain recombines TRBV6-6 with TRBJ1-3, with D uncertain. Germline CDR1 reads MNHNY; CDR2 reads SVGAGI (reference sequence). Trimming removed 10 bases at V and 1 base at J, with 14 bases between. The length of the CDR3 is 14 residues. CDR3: CATRPQFSGNTIYF. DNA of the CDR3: TGTGCCACCAGGCCCCAGTTTTCTGGAAACACCATATATTTT.

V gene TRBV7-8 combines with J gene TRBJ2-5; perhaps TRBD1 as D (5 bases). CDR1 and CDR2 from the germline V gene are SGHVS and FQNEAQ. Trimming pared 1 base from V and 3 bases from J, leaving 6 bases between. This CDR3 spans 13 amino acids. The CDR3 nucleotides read TGTGCCAGCAGCTTAGTACAGGAAGAGACCCAGTACTTC. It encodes CASSLVQEETQYF.

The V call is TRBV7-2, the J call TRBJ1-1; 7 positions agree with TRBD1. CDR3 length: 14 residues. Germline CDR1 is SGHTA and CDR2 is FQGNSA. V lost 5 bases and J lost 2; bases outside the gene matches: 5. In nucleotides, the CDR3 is TGTGCCAGCAGCCACGACAGGGTTAACACTGAAGCTTTCTTT. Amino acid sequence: CASSHDRVNTEAFF.

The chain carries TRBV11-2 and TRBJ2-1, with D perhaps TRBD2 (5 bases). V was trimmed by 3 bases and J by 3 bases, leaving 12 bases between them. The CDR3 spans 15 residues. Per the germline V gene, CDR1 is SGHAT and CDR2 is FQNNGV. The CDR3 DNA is TGTGCCAGCAGCTTTGGAGGATCCCGCTACAATGAGCAGTTCTTC. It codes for CASSFGGSRYNEQFF.

CDR3 coding DNA: TGTGCCACCAGTGATTTCGGACAGGGGGCTCGCTATGAGCAGTTCTTC. As protein: CATSDFGQGARYEQFF. This chain uses TRBV24-1 with TRBJ2-1, with 11 positions matching TRBD1. V was clipped by 1 base and J by 8 bases; unmatched bases: 6. The CDR3 has 16 amino acids. Germline loops: CDR1 KGHDR, CDR2 SFDVKD.

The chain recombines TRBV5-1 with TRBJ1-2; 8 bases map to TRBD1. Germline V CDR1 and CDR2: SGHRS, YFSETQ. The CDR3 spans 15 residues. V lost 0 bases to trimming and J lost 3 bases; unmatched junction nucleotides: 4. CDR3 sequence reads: CASSLGTGRDYGYTF. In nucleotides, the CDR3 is TGCGCCAGCAGCTTGGGGACAGGGAGGGACTATGGCTACACCTTC.

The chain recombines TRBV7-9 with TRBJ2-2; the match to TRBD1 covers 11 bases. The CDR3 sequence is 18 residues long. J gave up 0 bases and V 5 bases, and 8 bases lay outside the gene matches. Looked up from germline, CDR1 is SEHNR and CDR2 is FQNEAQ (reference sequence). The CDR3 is CASSIGQGANANTGELFF. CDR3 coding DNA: TGTGCCAGCAGCATAGGACAGGGGGCGAACGCGAACACCGGGGAGCTGTTTTTT.

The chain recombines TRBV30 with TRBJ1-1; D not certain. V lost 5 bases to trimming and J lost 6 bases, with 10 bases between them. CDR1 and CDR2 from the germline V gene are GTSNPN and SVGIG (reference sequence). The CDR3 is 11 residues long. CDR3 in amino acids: CAWLRGSEAFF. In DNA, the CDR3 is TGTGCCTGGTTGCGGGGATCTGAAGCTTTCTTT.

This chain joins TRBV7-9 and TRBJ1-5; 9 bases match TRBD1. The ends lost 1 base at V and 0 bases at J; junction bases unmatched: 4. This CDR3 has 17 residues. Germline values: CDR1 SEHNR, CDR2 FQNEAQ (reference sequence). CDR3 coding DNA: TGTGCCAGCAGCTTAGACAGGGGGCCATATAGCAATCAGCCCCAGCATTTT. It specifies CASSLDRGPYSNQPQHF.

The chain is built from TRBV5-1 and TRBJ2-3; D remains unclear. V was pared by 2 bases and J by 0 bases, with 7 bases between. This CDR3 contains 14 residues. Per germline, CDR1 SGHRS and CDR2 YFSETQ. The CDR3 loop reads CASSFVFSTDTQYF. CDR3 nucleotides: TGCGCCAGCAGCTTCGTATTTAGCACAGATACGCAGTATTTT.

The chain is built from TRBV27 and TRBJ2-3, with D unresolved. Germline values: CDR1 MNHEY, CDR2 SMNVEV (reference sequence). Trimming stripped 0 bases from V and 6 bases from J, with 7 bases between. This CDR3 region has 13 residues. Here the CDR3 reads CASSLSRLDTQYF. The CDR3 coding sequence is TGTGCCAGCAGTTTATCGAGGTTGGATACGCAGTATTTT.

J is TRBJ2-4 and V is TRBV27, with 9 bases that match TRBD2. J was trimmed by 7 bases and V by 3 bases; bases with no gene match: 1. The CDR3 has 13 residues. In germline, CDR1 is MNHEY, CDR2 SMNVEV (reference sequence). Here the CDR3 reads CASSLREGNIQYF. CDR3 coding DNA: TGTGCCAGCAGTTTGCGGGAGGGCAACATTCAGTACTTC.

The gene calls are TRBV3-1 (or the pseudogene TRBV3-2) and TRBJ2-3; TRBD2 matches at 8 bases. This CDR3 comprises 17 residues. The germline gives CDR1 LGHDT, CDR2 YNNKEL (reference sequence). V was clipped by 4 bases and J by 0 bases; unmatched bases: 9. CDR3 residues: CASSRSRTSPSTDTQYF. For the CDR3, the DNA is TGTGCCAGCAGCCGTTCCCGGACTAGCCCTAGCACAGATACGCAGTATTTT.

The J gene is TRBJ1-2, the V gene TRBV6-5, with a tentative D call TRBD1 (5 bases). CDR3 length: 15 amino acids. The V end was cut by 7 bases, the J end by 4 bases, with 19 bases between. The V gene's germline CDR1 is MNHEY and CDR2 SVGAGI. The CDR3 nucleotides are TGTGCCAGCACCGGGGGGAGTAGGGGTAGCTATGGCTACACCTTC. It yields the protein CASTGGSRGSYGYTF.

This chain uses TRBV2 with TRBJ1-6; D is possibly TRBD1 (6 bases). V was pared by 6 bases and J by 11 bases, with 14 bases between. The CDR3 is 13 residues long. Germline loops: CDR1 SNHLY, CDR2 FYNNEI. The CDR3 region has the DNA TGTGCCAGCAGGAGGACAGTAAGAGCACCCCTCCACTTT. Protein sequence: CASRRTVRAPLHF.

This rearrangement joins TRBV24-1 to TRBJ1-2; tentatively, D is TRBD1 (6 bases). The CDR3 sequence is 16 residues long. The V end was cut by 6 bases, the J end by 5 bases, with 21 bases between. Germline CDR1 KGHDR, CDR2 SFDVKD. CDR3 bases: TGTGCCACCAGTCACACGACAGGAGACGCCAAATATGGCTACACCTTC. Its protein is CATSHTTGDAKYGYTF.

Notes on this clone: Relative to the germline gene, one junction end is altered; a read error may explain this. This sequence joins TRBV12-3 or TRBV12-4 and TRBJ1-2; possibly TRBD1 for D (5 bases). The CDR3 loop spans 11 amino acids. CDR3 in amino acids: CASRSMVWGVF. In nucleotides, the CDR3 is TGTGCCAGCAGGTCGATGGTCTGGGGGGTTTTC.